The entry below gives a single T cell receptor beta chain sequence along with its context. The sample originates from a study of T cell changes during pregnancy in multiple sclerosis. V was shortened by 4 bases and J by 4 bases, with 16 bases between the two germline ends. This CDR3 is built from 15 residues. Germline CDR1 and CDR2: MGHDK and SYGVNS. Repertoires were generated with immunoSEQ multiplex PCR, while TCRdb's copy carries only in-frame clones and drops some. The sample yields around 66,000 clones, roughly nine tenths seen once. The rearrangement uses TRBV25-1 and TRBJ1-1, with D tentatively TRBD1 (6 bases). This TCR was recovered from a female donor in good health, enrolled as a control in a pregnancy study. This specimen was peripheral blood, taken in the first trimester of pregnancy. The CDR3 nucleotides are TGTGCCAGCAGTGCCCTGGACAGCCCGAGCACTGAAGCTTTCTTT. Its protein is CASSALDSPSTEAFF.